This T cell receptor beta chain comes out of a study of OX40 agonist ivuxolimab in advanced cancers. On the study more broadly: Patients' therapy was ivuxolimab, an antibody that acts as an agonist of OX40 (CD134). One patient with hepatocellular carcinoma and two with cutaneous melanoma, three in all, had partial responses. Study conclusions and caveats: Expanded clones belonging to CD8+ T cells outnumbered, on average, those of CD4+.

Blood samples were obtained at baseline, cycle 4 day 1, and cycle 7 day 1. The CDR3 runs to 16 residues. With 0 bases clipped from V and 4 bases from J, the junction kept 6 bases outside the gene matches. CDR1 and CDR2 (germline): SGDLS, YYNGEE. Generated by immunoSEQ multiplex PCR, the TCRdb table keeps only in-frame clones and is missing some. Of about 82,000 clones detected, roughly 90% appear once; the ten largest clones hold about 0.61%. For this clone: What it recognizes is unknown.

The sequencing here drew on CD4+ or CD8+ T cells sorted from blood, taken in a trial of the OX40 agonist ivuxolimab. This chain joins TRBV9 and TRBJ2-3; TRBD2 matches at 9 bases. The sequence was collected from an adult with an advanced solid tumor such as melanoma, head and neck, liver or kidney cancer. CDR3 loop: CASSVEVAGVPDTQYF. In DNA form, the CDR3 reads TGTGCCAGCAGCGTAGAAGTAGCGGGAGTTCCAGATACGCAGTATTTT. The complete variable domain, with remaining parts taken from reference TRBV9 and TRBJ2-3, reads DSGVTQTPKHLITATGQRVTLRCSPRSGDLSVYWYQQSLDQGLQFLIQYYNGEERAKGNILERFSAQQFPDLHSELNLSSLELGDSALYFCASSVEVAGVPDTQYFGPGTRLTVL.